This record concerns one TCR beta chain sequence. The antigen remains undetermined. A junction boundary mismatches the germline segment, possibly from a read error. Germline CDR1 is LGHNT and CDR2 is FRNRAP. The CDR3 runs to 15 residues. A modified ARM-PCR protocol with three rounds of nested PCR amplified TCRbeta. Each CDR3 protein gets one entry after TCRdb re-called the multiplex PCR reads with MiXCR. The profile covers 40,000 to 45,000 distinct CDR3 sequences, with approximately 57% appearing a single time and roughly 44% taken by the ten largest. This record comes from a study of tumor and adjacent non-tumor tissue in lung cancer. Study observations and caveats: Tumor tissue had significantly higher TCR diversity than normal lung.

RNA was extracted from bulk tissue without any cell sorting. More than 3 cm separated this lung sample from the edge of the tumor. The source material was distant non-tumor lung tissue. The chain is built from TRBV12-5 and TRBJ2-2, with 7 positions matching TRBD1. The TCR was taken from a man aged 45-65 years with non-small cell lung cancer. This chain's CDR3 is CTSGLGQTNTGELFF. The CDR3 DNA follows: TGTACTAGTGGTTTGGGACAGACAAACACCGGGGAGTTGTTTTTT. Full variable domain (missing parts from reference TRBV12-5 and TRBJ2-2): DARVTQTPRHKVTEMGQEVTMRCQPILGHNTVFWYRQTMMQGLELLAYFRNRAPLDDSGMPKDRFSAEMPDATLATLKIQPSEPRDSAVYFCTSGLGQTNTGELFFGEGSRLTVL.